Shown below are 6 T cell receptor beta chains from a single sample sequenced in a study of blood T cell repertoires in COVID-19. Only in-frame clones appear in the TCRdb table, and some are missing; sequencing was by immunoSEQ multiplex PCR. Altogether around 320,000 clones are present, more than 90% being singletons, with the ten largest covering roughly 3.6%. Sequencing was done on a sample of PBMCs or T cells enriched from blood (not recorded which). The receptor source for this set is a woman aged 30 to 39 who had been exposed to COVID-19.

This rearrangement joins TRBV5-8 to TRBJ2-5; a weak D match, TRBD1 (6 bases). Trimming left V 0 bases short and J 2 bases short, with 23 bases between. The CDR3 is made up of 19 amino acids. Germline V gives CDR1 SGHTS, CDR2 YDEGEE. The CDR3 region has the DNA TGTGCCAGCAGCTTGGTCGTAGTTATCGTGAGGGGGACACAAGAGACCCAGTACTTC. Translated, it gives CASSLVVVIVRGTQETQYF.

This sequence joins TRBV4-3 and TRBJ1-3; TRBD1 aligns across 8 bases. Germline V gene data show CDR1 as LGHNA and CDR2 as YSLEER. CDR3 length: 17 residues. Trimming removed 1 base from V and 4 bases from J; junction bases left unmatched: 9. Here the CDR3 DNA reads TGCGCCAGCAGCCAAGCCCCAGGGGGCGATGTCGGAAACACCATATATTTT. It yields the protein CASSQAPGGDVGNTIYF.

This clone was seen only a few times. The chain combines TRBV28 with TRBJ1-3; tentative D call: TRBD1 (5 bases). The germline V gene has CDR1 MDHEN and CDR2 SYDVKM. CDR3 size: 15 residues. V gave up 6 bases and J gave up 0 bases, with 12 bases separating them. The CDR3 DNA reads TGTGCCAGCAGGCGACAGCGCCACTCTGGAAACACCATATATTTT. Its translation: CASRRQRHSGNTIYF. The full variable domain, its missing parts supplied by reference TRBV28 and TRBJ1-3, is DVKVTQSSRYLVKRTGEKVFLECVQDMDHENMFWYRQDPGLGLRLIYFSYDVKMKEKGDIPEGYSVSREKKERFSLILESASTNQTSMYLCASRRQRHSGNTIYFGEGSWLTVV.

The chain combines TRBV27 with TRBJ2-4, with 9 positions matching TRBD1. The CDR3 runs to 16 residues. Germline trimming cut 7 bases from V and 2 bases from J; bases unmatched to any gene: 9. Germline assignment: CDR1 MNHEY and CDR2 SMNVEV (reference sequence). CDR3: CASTPGQGYSKNIQYF. In DNA form, the CDR3 reads TGTGCCAGCACCCCGGGACAGGGTTATTCCAAAAACATTCAGTACTTC.

Concerning this clone itself: Other DNA sequences in this specimen translate into the identical CDR3. The chain couples TRBV15 to TRBJ2-2; unclear D gene. CDR3 length equals 12 residues. The V gene's germline CDR1 is LNHNV and CDR2 YYDKDF (reference sequence). V shed 0 bases and J shed 8 bases, with 4 bases lying between them. The CDR3 DNA is TGTGCCACCAGCAGAGATTCGGGGGAGCTGTTTTTT. Amino acid sequence: CATSRDSGELFF.

V and J are TRBV5-4 and TRBJ1-1, with D possibly matching TRBD1 (6 bases). Germline CDR1 is SGHNT and CDR2 is YYREEE (reference sequence). The CDR3 consists of 14 residues. With 2 bases removed from V and 4 bases from J, the gap between germline ends came to 12 bases. The CDR3 bases are TGTGCCAGCAGCTTAAGGGGGGGTGGCACTGAAGCTTTCTTT. Protein product: CASSLRGGGTEAFF.